These 17 T cell receptor beta chains were all obtained from the same sample, sequenced in a study of CD8 T cells in ankylosing spondylitis. MiXCR was run by TCRdb on the 5' RACE reads, yielding one entry per CDR3 protein. The repertoire holds a few hundred thousand distinct CDR3 sequences, around 10% seen once, with roughly 9.5% in the top ten. Source material: blood, either unsorted or a sorted T cell fraction (not recorded which). The receptors derive from a female donor with ankylosing spondylitis or in good health (not recorded which).

This clonotype occurred many times. The rearrangement joins TRBV5-1 to TRBJ2-5; D perhaps matches TRBD2 (7 bases). The germline V and J ends were trimmed by 5 bases and 5 bases, with 19 bases remaining between them. There are 15 residues in the CDR3. The germline CDR1 and CDR2 sequences are SGHRS and YFSETQ. The CDR3 DNA reads TGCGCCAGCAGTAGGGGGGGCACCACCTCGGAGACCCAGTACTTC. Translating it yields CASSRGGTTSETQYF.

This clonotype was counted ten times or more. The chain recombines TRBV29-1 with TRBJ2-3; TRBD2 matches at 7 bases. CDR3 length equals 14 residues. The V segment lost 6 bases and the J segment 2 bases; nucleotides outside the gene matches: 8. Germline CDR1 SQVTM, CDR2 ANQGSEA. Written as DNA, the CDR3 is TGCAGCGTCGGGGGGTTGGAGAACACAGATACGCAGTATTTT. Translated: CSVGGLENTDTQYF.

On this clonotype itself: A much larger clone differs by one base, so this may be a read error. The missing conserved phenylalanine or tryptophan at the end of this CDR3 makes a read error likely. CDR3 sequence: CASSNPRDAGELFS. In nucleotides, the CDR3 is TGCGCCAGCAGCAATCCTAGAGACGCCGGGGAGCTGTTTTCT. This chain uses TRBV5-1 with TRBJ2-2; D is unresolved. This CDR3 region has 14 residues. Germline lookup yields CDR1 SGHRS and CDR2 YFSETQ. Trimming pared 4 bases from V and 6 bases from J, leaving 13 bases between.

V usage is TRBV3-1 and J usage is TRBJ1-2, with a possible D match to TRBD1 (6 bases). The CDR3 runs to 15 residues. The germline V gene has CDR1 LGHDT and CDR2 YNNKEL (reference sequence). Deletions cut 0 bases from V and 5 bases from J, with 13 bases between. The CDR3 coding sequence is TGTGCCAGCAGCCAAGATAGCGGGACACTGTATGGCTACACCTTC. Protein: CASSQDSGTLYGYTF.

This clonotype was picked up one time. This may stem from a read error, because a much larger clone lies one nucleotide away. The J gene is TRBJ2-5, the V gene TRBV5-5; 11 bases are a match to TRBD1. This CDR3 is built from 16 residues. The germline V gene encodes CDR1 SGHKS and CDR2 YYEKEE (reference sequence). V shed 3 bases and J 5 bases; nucleotides not matched to a gene: 9. The CDR3 loop is CASSSVGQGAWETQYF. DNA for the CDR3: TGTGCCAGCAGCTCCGTTGGACAGGGGGCTTGGGAGACCCAGTACTTC.

The chain carries TRBV5-6 and TRBJ2-4, with D perhaps matching TRBD1 (5 bases). CDR1 and CDR2 (germline): SGHDT, YYEEEE. Deletions cut 3 bases from V and 0 bases from J, with 10 bases between. The CDR3 has 15 amino acids. This CDR3 is CASSYRQLAKNIQYF. Written as DNA, the CDR3 is TGTGCCAGCAGCTATCGACAGTTAGCCAAAAACATTCAGTACTTC.

Many counts were recorded for this clonotype. The chain has TRBV10-3 and TRBJ2-6; TRBD2 is a possible D gene (6 bases). This CDR3 contains 17 residues. Trimming removed 6 bases at V and 0 bases at J, with 15 bases between. CDR1 and CDR2 (germline): ENHRY, SYGVKD. CDR3 in amino acids: CAIRPGLIVSGANVLTF. CDR3 DNA sequence: TGTGCCATCAGGCCGGGACTCATCGTCTCTGGGGCCAACGTCCTGACTTTC.

This clonotype was found many times. This chain connects TRBV27 to TRBJ2-7; D remains unclear. From germline, CDR1 is MNHEY and CDR2 SMNVEV (reference sequence). The CDR3 runs to 14 residues. V was pared by 4 bases and J by 3 bases, with 13 bases between. The CDR3 protein is CASSSGPVYYEQYF. The CDR3 DNA reads as TGTGCCAGCAGTTCCGGGCCAGTTTACTACGAGCAGTACTTC.

In its sample, this clonotype was seen a few times. The chain joins TRBV12-3 or TRBV12-4 to TRBJ1-2; D uncertain. The CDR3 is 13 residues long. V dropped 1 base and J dropped 8 bases, with 11 bases sitting between them. The CDR3 nucleotides read TGTGCCAGCAGTTTAGAGGGTCCCCGCGGCTACACCTTC. It specifies CASSLEGPRGYTF.

This clonotype was counted at least ten times. The V gene is TRBV4-3, the J gene TRBJ2-7; TRBD1 agrees at 9 bases. This CDR3 region has 15 residues. CDR1 is LGHNA and CDR2 is YSLEER in the germline V gene. Unmatched junction bases numbered 6, after V lost 5 bases and J lost 1 base. The chain's CDR3 is CASSAGTGISYEQYF. DNA of the CDR3: TGCGCCAGCAGCGCCGGGACAGGGATTTCCTACGAGCAGTACTTC.

The sample holds a few counts of this clonotype. The chain employs TRBV6-5 and TRBJ2-7; TRBD2 matches 8 bases. Germline trimming cut 0 bases from V and 1 base from J; bases unmatched to any gene: 5. CDR1 MNHEY and CDR2 SVGAGI come from the germline V gene. CDR3 length equals 16 residues. Written as DNA, the CDR3 is TGTGCCAGCAGTTACTCGAGTAGCGGGGAATCCTACGAGCAGTACTTC. This sequence encodes CASSYSSSGESYEQYF.

This clonotype was seen once. The chain joins TRBV4-3 to TRBJ1-2; 9 positions match TRBD1. The CDR3 loop spans 15 amino acids. Germline V CDR1 and CDR2: LGHNA, YSLEER. V gave up 4 bases and J gave up 3 bases; unmatched junction bases: 6. The CDR3 loop reads CASSLRDRDYYGYTF. In nucleotides, the CDR3 is TGCGCCAGCAGCCTCCGGGACAGGGACTACTATGGCTACACCTTC.

This clonotype was detected ten times or more. The chain employs TRBV5-1 and TRBJ2-2, with 8 bases aligning to TRBD1. Germline V CDR1 and CDR2: SGHRS, YFSETQ. Unmatched junction bases numbered 11, after V lost 7 bases and J lost 6 bases. The CDR3 loop spans 15 amino acids. DNA of the CDR3: TGCGCCAGCCGAGCCGGACAGGGATCCCCCGGGGAGCTGTTTTTT. It yields the protein CASRAGQGSPGELFF.

A remark on this clonotype: With a much larger clone just one base away, this may be a read error. The chain joins TRBV5-6 to TRBJ2-7; perhaps TRBD1 as D (6 bases). This CDR3 comprises 11 residues. V lost 10 bases and J 4 bases, leaving 12 bases between the germline ends. The V gene's germline CDR1 is SGHDT and CDR2 YYEEEE. In nucleotides, the CDR3 is TGTGCCGGTGCGACAGGATACGAGCAGTACTTC. It specifies CAGATGYEQYF.

This clonotype was counted ten times or more. V usage is TRBV7-8 and J usage is TRBJ1-5; 9 bases map to TRBD1. Germline assignment: CDR1 SGHVS and CDR2 FQNEAQ. The CDR3 totals 17 residues. The J segment lost 6 bases and the V segment lost 2 bases, leaving 11 bases of the junction unmatched. The CDR3 spells CASSLSSGTGIAQPQHF. CDR3 sequence (DNA): TGTGCCAGCAGCTTATCGTCCGGGACAGGGATAGCTCAGCCCCAGCATTTT. The whole variable domain, remainder taken from reference TRBV7-8 and TRBJ1-5, is GAGVSQSPRYKVAKRGQDVALRCDPISGHVSLFWYQQALGQGPEFLTYFQNEAQLDKSGLPSDRFFAERPEGSVSTLKIQRTQQEDSAVYLCASSLSSGTGIAQPQHFGDGTRLSIL.

This clonotype has a handful of counts. The rearrangement links TRBV2 to TRBJ1-2; the D gene is possibly TRBD1 (6 bases). CDR3 length: 14 residues. Germline V gene lookup returns CDR1 SNHLY and CDR2 FYNNEI. V lost 5 bases, J lost 8 bases, and 18 bases lay in between. The CDR3 loop reads CASSRNRDPGGYTF. CDR3 DNA: TGTGCCAGCAGTCGAAACAGGGACCCAGGGGGCTACACCTTC. The variable domain in full, completed from reference TRBV2 and TRBJ1-2, reads EPEVTQTPSHQVTQMGQEVILRCVPISNHLYFYWYRQILGQKVEFLVSFYNNEISEKSEIFDDQFSVERPDGSNFTLKIRSTKLEDSAMYFCASSRNRDPGGYTFGSGTRLTVV.

In its sample, this clonotype was seen many times. The rearrangement joins TRBV7-2 to TRBJ1-2; the D gene is possibly TRBD1 (6 bases). V shed 4 bases and J shed 0 bases, with 12 bases lying between them. Germline V gives CDR1 SGHTA, CDR2 FQGNSA. The CDR3 loop spans 15 amino acids. The CDR3 here is CASSSRGQPNYGYTF. In DNA, the CDR3 is TGTGCCAGCAGCTCGCGGGGGCAGCCTAACTATGGCTACACCTTC.